The 22 T cell receptor beta chains presented below share a single source sample, sequenced in a study of control samples from healthy donors and cancer patients. Produced via immunoSEQ multiplex PCR; TCRdb's table is partial and in-frame only. The table lists about 86,000 clones, roughly 93% of them singletons. The sample consisted of blood. The origin of the receptors is a woman under 40 in good health.

This clone appeared once. CDR3 DNA: TGTGCCAGCAGCCCCCTAGCGGGGGTTACCTACGAGCAGTACTTC. Its translation: CASSPLAGVTYEQYF. The rearrangement joins TRBV9 to TRBJ2-7; 10 nucleotides agree with TRBD2. From germline, CDR1 is SGDLS and CDR2 YYNGEE. J lost 2 bases, V lost 4 bases, and 6 bases had no gene match. This CDR3 is built from 15 residues.

The chain couples TRBV9 to TRBJ2-2, with 10 nucleotides matching TRBD2. Germline V gene lookup returns CDR1 SGDLS and CDR2 YYNGEE. Unmatched junction bases numbered 10, after V lost 3 bases and J lost 2 bases. The CDR3 consists of 18 residues. This CDR3 reads CASSGKTGTSDNTGELFF. The CDR3 region has the DNA TGTGCCAGCAGCGGCAAAACCGGGACTAGCGACAACACCGGGGAGCTGTTTTTT.

The chain carries TRBV6-1 and TRBJ1-1; no firm D call. The CDR3 covers 15 residues. Germline V gene lookup returns CDR1 MNHNS and CDR2 SASEGT. Trimming pared 2 bases from V and 5 bases from J, leaving 15 bases between. CDR3 nucleotide sequence: TGTGCCAGCAGTGAACTCGGGAATAGTAGGACTGAAGCTTTCTTT. This encodes CASSELGNSRTEAFF.

The J gene is TRBJ1-4, the V gene TRBV5-8, with no clear D. This CDR3 is 14 amino acids long. The germline V gene encodes CDR1 SGHTS and CDR2 YDEGEE. V was trimmed by 7 bases and J by 4 bases, leaving 14 bases between them. The CDR3 coding sequence is TGTGCCAGCCCCCTTGGGAGCGTTAATGAAAAACTGTTTTTT. It yields the protein CASPLGSVNEKLFF.

This clone occurred a few times. The chain recombines TRBV12-3 or TRBV12-4 with TRBJ1-5; a possible D gene is TRBD1 (6 bases). V was shortened by 6 bases and J by 3 bases, with 9 bases between the two germline ends. The CDR3 contains 13 residues. The CDR3 reads CASSDRLNQPQHF. CDR3 sequence (DNA): TGTGCCAGCAGCGACAGGCTCAATCAGCCCCAGCATTTT.

The chain couples TRBV2 to TRBJ2-1; no clear D. The CDR3 spans 11 residues. The germline gives CDR1 SNHLY, CDR2 FYNNEI. The V end was cut by 6 bases, the J end by 8 bases, with 8 bases between. The CDR3 loop is CASRSSHEQFF. DNA for the CDR3: TGTGCCAGCAGGAGTAGCCATGAGCAGTTCTTC.

The chain has TRBV28 and TRBJ1-3; 9 bases align to TRBD1. Germline V gives CDR1 MDHEN, CDR2 SYDVKM. V lost 4 bases, J lost 4 bases, and 14 bases stayed unmatched. This CDR3 is 18 amino acids long. The CDR3 DNA follows: TGTGCCAGCAGTTCCACCGGACAGGGGATTCTATCCGGAAACACCATATATTTT. It specifies CASSSTGQGILSGNTIYF.

The chain employs TRBV7-8 and TRBJ2-6, with TRBD2 matching over 8 bases. The length of the CDR3 is 18 residues. CDR1 and CDR2 from the germline V gene are SGHVS and FQNEAQ. V lost 0 bases, J lost 0 bases, and 4 bases stayed unmatched. The CDR3 region is CASSLAGLDFSGANVLTF. The CDR3 DNA reads TGTGCCAGCAGCTTAGCGGGACTAGATTTCTCTGGGGCCAACGTCCTGACTTTC. Full variable domain (remainder filled in from reference TRBV7-8 and TRBJ2-6): GAGVSQSPRYKVAKRGQDVALRCDPISGHVSLFWYQQALGQGPEFLTYFQNEAQLDKSGLPSDRFFAERPEGSVSTLKIQRTQQEDSAVYLCASSLAGLDFSGANVLTFGAGSRLTVL.

The chain recombines TRBV6-1 with TRBJ1-2, with no clear D. The CDR3 length is 16 residues. Deletions cut 2 bases from V and 6 bases from J, with 19 bases between. Germline V gives CDR1 MNHNS, CDR2 SASEGT. CDR3 in amino acids: CASSELMGKPQHGYTF. The CDR3 region has the DNA TGTGCCAGCAGTGAACTTATGGGGAAGCCTCAGCATGGCTACACCTTC.

V is TRBV5-4 and J is TRBJ2-7; tentative D call: TRBD2 (6 bases). Germline CDR1 reads SGHNT; CDR2 reads YYREEE (reference sequence). This CDR3 spans 15 amino acids. V dropped 0 bases and J dropped 7 bases, with 17 bases sitting between them. CDR3 amino acids: CASSLAGISGMEQYF. The CDR3 DNA reads TGTGCCAGCAGCTTGGCCGGGATTAGCGGTATGGAGCAGTACTTC.

CDR3 sequence: CASSETGGFSYEQYF. Here the CDR3 DNA reads TGTGCCAGCAGCGAGACGGGGGGGTTCTCCTACGAGCAGTACTTC. This rearrangement joins TRBV9 to TRBJ2-7; 8 nucleotides match TRBD2. V was clipped by 3 bases and J by 0 bases; unmatched bases: 5. Germline assignment: CDR1 SGDLS and CDR2 YYNGEE. The length of the CDR3 is 15 residues. Supplemented by reference TRBV9 and TRBJ2-7, the full variable domain reads DSGVTQTPKHLITATGQRVTLRCSPRSGDLSVYWYQQSLDQGLQFLIQYYNGEERAKGNILERFSAQQFPDLHSELNLSSLELGDSALYFCASSETGGFSYEQYFGPGTRLTVT.

The rearrangement joins TRBV6-6 to TRBJ1-4; 7 nucleotides line up with TRBD1. The V gene end was trimmed by 4 bases and the J gene end by 4 bases; junction bases not matched to a gene: 6. Germline CDR1 reads MNHNY; CDR2 reads SVGAGI (reference sequence). The CDR3 runs to 15 residues. This CDR3 is CASSSLGQFNEKLFF. CDR3 bases: TGTGCCAGCAGTTCCTTGGGACAGTTTAATGAAAAACTGTTTTTT.

This clone was counted a single time. The J gene is TRBJ1-3, the V gene TRBV7-9; the D gene is possibly TRBD1 (5 bases). CDR1 and CDR2 from the germline V gene are SEHNR and FQNEAQ (reference sequence). This CDR3 has 13 amino acids. V gave up 8 bases and J gave up 0 bases, with 8 bases separating them. The CDR3 loop is CASGGVSGNTIYF. The CDR3 bases are TGTGCCAGCGGGGGGGTCTCTGGAAACACCATATATTTT.

The chain employs TRBV27 and TRBJ1-1, with D perhaps matching TRBD1 (6 bases). The CDR3 runs to 14 residues. CDR1 and CDR2 from the germline V gene are MNHEY and SMNVEV (reference sequence). Trimming took off 8 bases at V and 2 bases at J, with 15 bases between the two ends. The CDR3 coding sequence is TGTGCCAGCTCGTTTACAGGGAAAAACACTGAAGCTTTCTTT. Its translation: CASSFTGKNTEAFF.

The rearrangement uses TRBV7-8 and TRBJ1-2; D is possibly TRBD1 (5 bases). Germline CDR1 is SGHVS and CDR2 is FQNEAQ. The CDR3 has 15 residues. V was shortened by 4 bases and J by 7 bases, with 19 bases between the two germline ends. The CDR3, as DNA: TGTGCCAGCAGCTCCAGGACATCAACGGTATTTGGCTACACCTTC. Translation: CASSSRTSTVFGYTF. The entire variable domain, with the rest obtained from reference TRBV7-8 and TRBJ1-2, is as follows: GAGVSQSPRYKVAKRGQDVALRCDPISGHVSLFWYQQALGQGPEFLTYFQNEAQLDKSGLPSDRFFAERPEGSVSTLKIQRTQQEDSAVYLCASSSRTSTVFGYTFGSGTRLTVV.

This rearrangement joins TRBV23-1 to TRBJ1-6; D gene uncertain. TRBV23-1 is an ORF; its function is uncertain. V shed 7 bases and J shed 8 bases, with 18 bases lying between them. CDR3 length: 15 amino acids. The CDR3 spells CASNLGPRNHSPLHF. The CDR3 DNA reads as TGCGCCAGCAACCTAGGACCTCGAAATCATTCACCCCTCCACTTT.

The chain carries TRBV5-1 and TRBJ1-2, with 8 nucleotides matching TRBD1. Germline values: CDR1 SGHRS, CDR2 YFSETQ. V lost 5 bases and J lost 7; bases outside the gene matches: 7. The CDR3 runs 13 residues. The DNA for the CDR3 is TGCGCCAGCAGGATGACAGGGGAGGCTGGCTACACCTTC. This gives the protein CASRMTGEAGYTF.

With regard to this clone: This CDR3 is also generated by other DNA sequences in the sample. The V gene is TRBV7-9, the J gene TRBJ1-1; D unresolved. The CDR3 is 13 residues long. V gave up 2 bases and J gave up 6 bases, with 10 bases separating them. CDR1 is SEHNR and CDR2 is FQNEAQ in the germline V gene (reference sequence). The CDR3 region has the DNA TGTGCCAGCAGCTTAATGGGAGGATCTGAAGCTTTCTTT. Translated: CASSLMGGSEAFF.

V and J are TRBV7-3 and TRBJ2-1; no definite D call. This CDR3 comprises 13 residues. V was clipped by 4 bases and J by 10 bases, with 14 bases between them. Germline V gives CDR1 SGHTA, CDR2 FQGTGA. CDR3 amino acids: CASSSLSFSEQFF. The DNA of the CDR3 is TGTGCCAGCAGCTCCCTTAGTTTTTCAGAGCAGTTCTTC. Together with reference TRBV7-3 and TRBJ2-1, the CDR3 gives the full variable domain: GAGVSQTPSNKVTEKGKYVELRCDPISGHTALYWYRQSLGQGPEFLIYFQGTGAADDSGLPNDRFFAVRPEGSVSTLKIQRTERGDSAVYLCASSSLSFSEQFFGPGTRLTVL.

The chain carries TRBV4-1 and TRBJ1-2; perhaps TRBD1 as D (6 bases). The germline CDR1 and CDR2 sequences are MGHRA and YSYEKL. The CDR3 spans 19 residues. V dropped 4 bases and J dropped 3 bases, with 27 bases sitting between them. CDR3 sequence: CASSPRPQGKALLDYGYTF. The CDR3 DNA follows: TGCGCCAGCAGCCCGCGCCCCCAGGGGAAAGCTCTACTAGACTATGGCTACACCTTC.

V usage is TRBV5-6 and J usage is TRBJ2-7; TRBD2 matches 7 bases. V lost 1 base, J lost 2 bases, and 6 bases stayed unmatched. The germline CDR1 and CDR2 sequences are SGHDT and YYEEEE. CDR3 length: 15 residues. CDR3 nucleotides: TGTGCCAGCAGCTTGTTTTCTAGCGGAACCTACGAGCAGTACTTC. This encodes CASSLFSSGTYEQYF.

The chain combines TRBV12-5 with TRBJ1-6; TRBD1 agrees at 9 bases. V was pared by 0 bases and J by 7 bases, with 4 bases of the junction left unmatched. The CDR3 is made up of 16 amino acids. Germline lookup yields CDR1 LGHNT and CDR2 FRNRAP. The CDR3 bases are TGTGCTAGTGGTTTGGTAGCGACAGGGGGAAATTCACCCCTCCACTTT. Translation: CASGLVATGGNSPLHF. Drawing the rest from reference TRBV12-5 and TRBJ1-6, the complete variable domain is DARVTQTPRHKVTEMGQEVTMRCQPILGHNTVFWYRQTMMQGLELLAYFRNRAPLDDSGMPKDRFSAEMPDATLATLKIQPSEPRDSAVYFCASGLVATGGNSPLHFGNGTRLTVT.